This T cell receptor beta chain stems from a study of shared clonotypes between healthy human individuals. Several immunoSEQ plates held equal portions of the genomic DNA taken from each subset. The repertoire was sequenced with immunoSEQ multiplex PCR; TCRdb's copy has only in-frame clones and lacks some. The sample consists of more than 2 million clones, around 96% of them appearing once. Terminally differentiated effector memory CD45RA+ cells were left out of the naive CD8 fraction, which was CD45RO-negative and positively selected for CCR7. There are 16 residues in the CDR3. The germline gives CDR1 SGHTA, CDR2 FQGNSA. V lost 3 bases and J lost 4, with 18 bases in between.

The TCR was taken from a man aged 18 to 29 in good health. The chain combines TRBV7-2 with TRBJ1-1; D not certain. Sequencing input: naive CD8+ T cells sorted from blood. CDR3 region: CASSFEPLVVTTEAFF. DNA of the CDR3: TGTGCCAGCAGCTTCGAACCGTTGGTGGTAACCACTGAAGCTTTCTTT.